Each of the 32 T cell receptor beta chains below was sequenced from the same sample in a study of vaccination effects on CD4 cells after COVID-19 (dated by TCRdb to 2022 to 2024). These receptors are not linked to any known antigen. The library was prepared using the immunoSEQ multiplex PCR assay. What TCRdb holds here is the immuneACCESS table cut down to in-frame rearrangements. Part of the clones is not present; checked against another copy, under half of the missing clones reflect an unresolved V gene, and the others are unexplained. The sample profile shows 42,000 or so clones; approximately 72% of them were found once. The ten largest clones add up to 9.5% to 10% of the sample. After about 10 days of culture, CD4+ T cells were isolated with the EasySep CD4+ T cell isolation kit. Participants received two doses of either the BNT162b2 or the mRNA-1273 mRNA SARS-CoV-2 vaccine. The starting material was CD4+ T cells from PBMCs cultured without peptide, obtained after COVID-19 vaccination. The receptors derive from a human donor who received a COVID-19 vaccine.

The chain carries TRBV6-1 and TRBJ1-5; D not certain. The length of the CDR3 is 15 residues. Germline V gene sequence: CDR1 MNHNS, CDR2 SASEGT. V lost 2 bases and J 0 bases, leaving 8 bases between the germline ends. The CDR3 sequence is CASSEWSNSNQPQHF. In DNA form, the CDR3 reads TGTGCCAGCAGTGAATGGTCGAATAGCAATCAGCCCCAGCATTTT.

J is TRBJ2-3 and V is TRBV6-1; no definite D call. The V gene lost 0 bases and the J gene lost 2 bases, with 12 bases spanning the gap. The CDR3 has 16 amino acids. The germline CDR1 and CDR2 sequences are MNHNS and SASEGT. CDR3 protein: CASSEAQGYPTDTQYF. For the CDR3, the DNA is TGTGCCAGCAGTGAAGCGCAAGGCTATCCCACAGATACGCAGTATTTT.

The gene calls are TRBV21-1 and TRBJ2-2; the table's D call TRBD1 went unverified against the DNA. TRBV21-1 is a known pseudogene. The CDR3 covers 16 residues. The CDR3 sequence is CASSRTDRPNTGELFF. Written as DNA, the CDR3 is TGTGCCAGCAGCAGAACTGACAGGCCGAACACCGGGGAGCTGTTTTTT.

The chain employs TRBV18 and TRBJ1-2, with TRBD1 matching 8 bases. Germline values: CDR1 KGHSH, CDR2 LQKENI. The CDR3 length is 15 residues. V was pared by 2 bases and J by 2 bases, with 4 bases of the junction left unmatched. Here the CDR3 reads CASSPGQGANYGYTF. CDR3 bases: TGTGCCAGCTCACCAGGTCAGGGGGCGAACTATGGCTACACCTTC.

The chain recombines TRBV1 with TRBJ1-3. TRBV1 is given as a pseudogene. This CDR3 contains 12 residues. CDR3 residues: CTSRQTGNTIYF. CDR3 nucleotide sequence: TGCACCAGCAGGCAAACGGGAAACACCATATATTTT.

The genes are TRBV6-5 and TRBJ2-7, with 7 bases matching TRBD2. The CDR3 is made up of 13 amino acids. In germline, CDR1 is MNHEY, CDR2 SVGAGI. Unmatched junction bases numbered 11, after V lost 4 bases and J lost 11 bases. CDR3 protein: CASSSRAGLEKYF. CDR3 bases: TGTGCCAGCAGTTCACGAGCGGGGTTGGAAAAGTACTTC.

The chain joins TRBV7-2 to TRBJ2-3; D possibly corresponds to TRBD2 (6 bases). Germline V gene data show CDR1 as SGHTA and CDR2 as FQGNSA. Trimming removed 4 bases from V and 8 bases from J, with 16 bases in between. The CDR3 spans 14 residues. The CDR3 region is CASSSPSVFVTQYF. The CDR3 coding sequence is TGTGCCAGCAGCTCGCCTAGCGTTTTTGTTACGCAGTATTTT. Based on the CDR3 plus reference TRBV7-2 and TRBJ2-3, the full variable domain is GAGVSQSPSNKVTEKGKDVELRCDPISGHTALYWYRQSLGQGLEFLIYFQGNSAPDKSGLPSDRFSAERTGGSVSTLTIQRTQQEDSAVYLCASSSPSVFVTQYFGPGTRLTVL.

The chain recombines TRBV24-1 with TRBJ2-1; 7 bases match TRBD1. The CDR3 runs 14 residues. Germline trimming cut 6 bases from V and 3 bases from J; bases unmatched to any gene: 4. Per the germline V gene, CDR1 is KGHDR and CDR2 is SFDVKD. CDR3 DNA sequence: TGTGCCACCAGTTTAGGGGGCGACTACAATGAGCAGTTCTTC. Translated, it gives CATSLGGDYNEQFF.

The chain combines TRBV18 with TRBJ1-5; tentative D call: TRBD1 (6 bases). Germline CDR1 and CDR2: KGHSH and LQKENI. Trimming removed 8 bases at V and 4 bases at J, with 9 bases between. CDR3 length: 12 residues. The CDR3 loop reads CASGTPNQPQHF. The CDR3 DNA sequence: TGTGCCAGCGGGACACCGAATCAGCCCCAGCATTTT.

This clone was seen only a few times. This rearrangement joins TRBV5-1 to TRBJ2-3; TRBD2 matches at 9 bases. V trimming: 2 bases; J trimming: 6 bases; junction bases outside the gene matches: 10. This CDR3 has 16 residues. The germline V gene encodes CDR1 SGHRS and CDR2 YFSETQ. The CDR3 DNA reads TGCGCCAGCAGCTTTGGGAATAGCGGGGGTTTGGATACGCAGTATTTT. Protein product: CASSFGNSGGLDTQYF.

This clone is termed medium-sized. This sample also contains other DNA sequences that code for the same CDR3. The V and J genes are TRBV4-1 and TRBJ1-5; D is possibly TRBD1 (6 bases). The germline V gene encodes CDR1 MGHRA and CDR2 YSYEKL. The V and J ends lost 1 base and 5 bases respectively, with 6 bases between them. The CDR3 is 13 amino acids. As DNA, the CDR3 is TGCGCCAGCAGCCAAGCAGGGGATCAGCCCCAGCATTTT. The encoded protein is CASSQAGDQPQHF.

This clone showed up just a few times. V and J are TRBV5-4 and TRBJ2-1; D gene unclear. Germline assignment: CDR1 SGHNT and CDR2 YYREEE (reference sequence). Trimming removed 0 bases from V and 0 bases from J, with 19 bases in between. The CDR3 has 19 residues. The CDR3 spells CASSLEGYIAAPSYNEQFF. The CDR3 DNA reads as TGTGCCAGCAGCTTGGAGGGCTATATAGCTGCCCCCTCCTACAATGAGCAGTTCTTC.

This clone has only a few counts. The genes are TRBV4-1 and TRBJ2-2, with 7 positions matching TRBD1. Germline-derived CDR1 and CDR2 are MGHRA and YSYEKL. The CDR3 extends over 18 amino acids. Trimming took 1 base from V and 5 from J; bases not matched to a gene: 13. The CDR3 region is CASSQVKTGKSGTGELFF. The CDR3 nucleotides read TGCGCCAGCAGCCAAGTTAAGACAGGGAAGAGTGGGACCGGGGAGCTGTTTTTT.

This clone was counted between two and nine times. The chain links TRBV15 to TRBJ2-7; TRBD2 might be the D (5 bases). Germline V gene lookup returns CDR1 LNHNV and CDR2 YYDKDF (reference sequence). The V end was cut by 0 bases, the J end by 5 bases, with 11 bases between. CDR3 size: 14 residues. The CDR3 DNA is TGTGCCACCAGCAGAGATAGGACTTCTGACGAGCAGTACTTC. Translated: CATSRDRTSDEQYF.

The CDR3 spells CASSGVNYGYTF. The CDR3 coding sequence is TGTGCCAGCTCCGGGGTGAACTATGGCTACACCTTC. The chain joins TRBV18 to TRBJ1-2; no firm D call. V lost 6 bases to trimming and J lost 2 bases, with 7 bases between them. The CDR3 runs to 12 residues. Germline CDR1 reads KGHSH; CDR2 reads LQKENI.

The gene calls are TRBV7-9 and TRBJ2-3; D gene uncertain. Germline lookup yields CDR1 SEHNR and CDR2 FQNEAQ (reference sequence). The CDR3 consists of 14 residues. Deletions cut 5 bases from V and 4 bases from J, with 13 bases between. Here the CDR3 reads CASSARMDADTQYF. In DNA form, the CDR3 reads TGTGCCAGCAGCGCCCGGATGGACGCAGATACGCAGTATTTT. Full variable domain (missing parts from reference TRBV7-9 and TRBJ2-3): DTGVSQNPRHKITKRGQNVTFRCDPISEHNRLYWYRQTLGQGPEFLTYFQNEAQLEKSRLLSDRFSAERPKGSFSTLEIQRTEQGDSAMYLCASSARMDADTQYFGPGTRLTVL.

The chain combines TRBV5-1 with TRBJ2-5; 8 nucleotides agree with TRBD2. The CDR3 covers 15 residues. V gave up 2 bases and J gave up 3 bases; unmatched junction bases: 6. Per the germline V gene, CDR1 is SGHRS and CDR2 is YFSETQ. DNA of the CDR3: TGCGCCAGCAGCTTTCTCCGTAGCGGGGAAGAGACCCAGTACTTC. It translates to CASSFLRSGEETQYF. Filled out from reference TRBV5-1 and TRBJ2-5, the complete variable domain reads KAGVTQTPRYLIKTRGQQVTLSCSPISGHRSVSWYQQTPGQGLQFLFEYFSETQRNKGNFPGRFSGRQFSNSRSEMNVSTLELGDSALYLCASSFLRSGEETQYFGPGTRLLVL.

The chain links TRBV5-1 to TRBJ1-1; TRBD1 matches 12 bases. Germline V gives CDR1 SGHRS, CDR2 YFSETQ. With V trimmed by 3 bases and J by 5 bases, 8 bases remained unmatched. The CDR3 length is 16 residues. The CDR3: CASSSGTGGSVTEAFF. DNA of the CDR3: TGCGCCAGCAGCTCAGGGACAGGGGGCTCGGTTACTGAAGCTTTCTTT.

The J gene is TRBJ2-2, the V gene TRBV6-4; D perhaps matches TRBD1 (6 bases). Trimming took 6 bases from V and 0 from J, leaving 11 bases between them. Germline V gene sequence: CDR1 MRHNA, CDR2 SNTAGT. The CDR3 totals 15 residues. CDR3 DNA sequence: TGTGCCAGCAGAAGACAGGACTCGAACACCGGGGAGCTGTTTTTT. Translating gives CASRRQDSNTGELFF.

The gene calls are TRBV4-1 and TRBJ2-7; D unclear. Germline-derived CDR1 and CDR2 are MGHRA and YSYEKL. V lost 8 bases and J lost 4, with 18 bases in between. CDR3 length: 14 amino acids. As DNA, the CDR3 is TGCGCCAGCTTGGCCGCCGTCAAACATTACGAGCAGTACTTC. It encodes CASLAAVKHYEQYF.

The table lists this clone with a few counts. V gene TRBV2 combines with J gene TRBJ2-5, with 8 bases identical to TRBD2. The germline V gene encodes CDR1 SNHLY and CDR2 FYNNEI. J was trimmed by 5 bases and V by 1 base; bases with no gene match: 6. There are 15 residues in the CDR3. CDR3 in amino acids: CASSEEAGVGETQYF. DNA of the CDR3: TGTGCCAGCAGTGAAGAAGCGGGAGTTGGGGAGACCCAGTACTTC.

The genes are TRBV10-3 and TRBJ2-2; no firm D call. The V and J ends lost 2 bases and 2 bases respectively, with 3 bases between them. This CDR3 region has 13 residues. Germline loops: CDR1 ENHRY, CDR2 SYGVKD. The CDR3 reads CAISEENTGELFF. The CDR3 DNA is TGTGCCATCAGTGAGGAAAACACCGGGGAGCTGTTTTTT.

The chain is built from TRBV5-4 and TRBJ2-7; TRBD1 matches 7 bases. The CDR3 loop spans 12 amino acids. CDR1 SGHNT and CDR2 YYREEE come from the germline V gene (reference sequence). Losses at the gene ends were 0 bases for V and 6 bases for J; bases not matched to a gene: 0. The CDR3 DNA sequence: TGTGCCAGCAGCTTGGCAGGGGGCGAGCAGTACTTC. Encoded protein: CASSLAGGEQYF.

The V call is TRBV5-1, the J call TRBJ1-4, with 7 bases matching TRBD1. V was clipped by 0 bases and J by 13 bases; unmatched bases: 12. CDR1 SGHRS and CDR2 YFSETQ come from the germline V gene. This CDR3 spans 15 amino acids. The CDR3 loop reads CASSLGGQLNGRLFF. The CDR3 DNA reads as TGCGCCAGCAGCTTGGGGGGACAGCTCAATGGGAGACTGTTTTTT. Full variable domain (outside the CDR3, taken from reference TRBV5-1 and TRBJ1-4): KAGVTQTPRYLIKTRGQQVTLSCSPISGHRSVSWYQQTPGQGLQFLFEYFSETQRNKGNFPGRFSGRQFSNSRSEMNVSTLELGDSALYLCASSLGGQLNGRLFFGSGTQLSVL.

The chain recombines TRBV24-1 with TRBJ2-2, with D possibly matching TRBD1 (6 bases). CDR1 and CDR2 (germline): KGHDR, SFDVKD. The CDR3 is made up of 16 amino acids. Deletions cut 7 bases from V and 4 bases from J, with 18 bases between. The CDR3 reads CATSDRQGFGTGELFF. The CDR3 DNA sequence: TGTGCCACCAGCGATAGGCAGGGGTTCGGCACCGGGGAGCTGTTTTTT.

J is TRBJ2-7 and V is TRBV6-6; 10 positions match TRBD2. The CDR3 spans 15 residues. CDR1 is MNHNY and CDR2 is SVGAGI in the germline V gene (reference sequence). V shed 6 bases, J shed 4 bases, and the junction held 9 bases outside the gene matches. The CDR3 coding sequence is TGTGCCAGCAGATCGGGACTAGCGACCGGTTACGAGCAGTACTTC. Amino acids: CASRSGLATGYEQYF.

This chain uses TRBV5-4 with TRBJ2-5; TRBD1 matches at 7 bases. The germline V gene encodes CDR1 SGHNT and CDR2 YYREEE (reference sequence). CDR3 length: 14 amino acids. V lost 4 bases, J lost 2 bases, and 5 bases stayed unmatched. CDR3 in DNA: TGTGCCAGCAGCCCGGGACAGTTACAAGAGACCCAGTACTTC. It is translated as CASSPGQLQETQYF.

The CDR3 here is CASSQIFRLRGGTTEAFF. The CDR3 DNA follows: TGCGCCAGCAGCCAAATATTTAGATTACGGGGGGGGACCACTGAAGCTTTCTTT. The J gene is TRBJ1-1, the V gene TRBV4-1; a possible D gene is TRBD1 (5 bases). V was shortened by 2 bases and J by 4 bases, with 23 bases between the two germline ends. This CDR3 comprises 18 residues. Germline V gene lookup returns CDR1 MGHRA and CDR2 YSYEKL.

The J gene is TRBJ1-2, the V gene TRBV20-1; the D is unclear. Germline CDR1 and CDR2: DFQATT and SNEGSKA (reference sequence). The V end was cut by 3 bases, the J end by 0 bases, with 5 bases between. This CDR3 spans 12 amino acids. The CDR3 protein is CSASLPNYGYTF. The CDR3 DNA reads TGCAGTGCTAGTCTCCCTAACTATGGCTACACCTTC.

DNA for the CDR3: TGCGCCAGCAGCAGTAGCGGGATAGATTACGAGCAGTACTTC. This codes for CASSSSGIDYEQYF. The chain combines TRBV5-1 with TRBJ2-7; 8 positions match TRBD2. The J segment lost 4 bases and the V segment lost 4 bases, leaving 7 bases of the junction unmatched. This CDR3 has 14 amino acids. Germline V CDR1 and CDR2: SGHRS, YFSETQ.

The chain links TRBV7-8 to TRBJ1-3; a weak D match, TRBD1 (5 bases). The CDR3 has 15 amino acids. Trimming removed 1 base from V and 0 bases from J, with 7 bases in between. Germline V gene sequence: CDR1 SGHVS, CDR2 FQNEAQ. CDR3 in DNA: TGTGCCAGCAGCTTAGAGGGGTCCTCTGGAAACACCATATATTTT. The encoded protein is CASSLEGSSGNTIYF.

The chain is built from TRBV5-1 and TRBJ1-6; 8 bases match TRBD1. There are 14 residues in the CDR3. Germline V CDR1 and CDR2: SGHRS, YFSETQ. The junction had 2 bases not matched to a gene; V was cut back by 0 bases and J by 9 bases. CDR3 coding DNA: TGCGCCAGCAGCTTGGGAACAGGGGGTTCACCCCTCCACTTT. Translating gives CASSLGTGGSPLHF.